This T cell receptor beta chain was sequenced for a study of early T cells in non-severe SARS-CoV-2 infection. On the study more broadly: Sequencing input comprised bulk RNA from unsorted whole blood; chain pairing was not available.

This clonotype showed up many times. V lost 6 bases to trimming and J lost 8 bases, with 16 bases between them. Germline values: CDR1 GTSNPN, CDR2 SVGIG (reference sequence). The CDR3 spans 12 residues. MiXCR, run by TCRdb on the 5' RACE reads, gives a single entry per CDR3 protein. The sample has roughly 26,000 distinct CDR3 sequences; less than 5% are singletons. The source material was whole blood. The rearrangement uses TRBV30 and TRBJ1-2; possible D gene TRBD1, 5 bases. This clonotype was sampled from an adult who was a healthcare worker with PCR-confirmed SARS-CoV-2 infection or an uninfected control (not recorded which). CDR3 nucleotides: TGTGCCTGCTCCGGGGGTGGTGTCGGCTACACCTTC. Encoded protein: CACSGGGVGYTF.